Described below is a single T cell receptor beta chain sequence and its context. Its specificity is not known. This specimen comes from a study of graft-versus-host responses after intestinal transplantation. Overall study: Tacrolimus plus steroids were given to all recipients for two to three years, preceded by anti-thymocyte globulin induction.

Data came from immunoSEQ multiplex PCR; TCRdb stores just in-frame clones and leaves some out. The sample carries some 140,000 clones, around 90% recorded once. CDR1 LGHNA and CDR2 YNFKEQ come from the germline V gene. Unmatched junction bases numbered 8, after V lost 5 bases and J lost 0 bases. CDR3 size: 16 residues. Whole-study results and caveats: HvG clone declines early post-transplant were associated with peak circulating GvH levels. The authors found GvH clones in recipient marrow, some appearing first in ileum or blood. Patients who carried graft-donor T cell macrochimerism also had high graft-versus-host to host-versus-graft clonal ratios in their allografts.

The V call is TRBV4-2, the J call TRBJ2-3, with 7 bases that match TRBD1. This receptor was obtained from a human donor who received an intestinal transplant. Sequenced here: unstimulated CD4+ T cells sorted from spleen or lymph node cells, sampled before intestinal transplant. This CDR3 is CASSCLADRSTDTQYF. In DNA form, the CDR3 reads TGTGCCAGCAGCTGTCTGGCGGACAGGAGCACAGATACGCAGTATTTT.